The clone carrying this T cell receptor beta chain was counted ten times or more. These data originate in a study of Graves' ophthalmopathy and Graves' hyperthyroidism. Scientists amplified the TCR beta CDR3 regions from RNA transcripts. Following a first-round RT-PCR that used HTBI primers, a second-round multiplex PCR was carried out. TCRdb used MiXCR to reprocess the multiplex PCR reads, holding one entry per CDR3 protein. The data show about 370,000 distinct CDR3 sequences, with approximately 18% seen just once and 2% to 3% held by the top ten. V lost 4 bases, J lost 3 bases, and 8 bases stayed unmatched. This CDR3 comprises 16 residues. Germline V gene data show CDR1 as MDHEN and CDR2 as SYDVKM.

This clonotype was sampled from an adult woman with stable Graves' hyperthyroidism. The chain employs TRBV28 and TRBJ2-7; 11 bases fit TRBD2. The sample taken for sequencing was peripheral blood. The CDR3 nucleotides read TGTGCCAGCAGTTCCTTAGCGGGAGGGACTGTCTACGAGCAGTACTTC. Translated, it gives CASSSLAGGTVYEQYF. Variable domain in full (rest from reference TRBV28 and TRBJ2-7): DVKVTQSSRYLVKRTGEKVFLECVQDMDHENMFWYRQDPGLGLRLIYFSYDVKMKEKGDIPEGYSVSREKKERFSLILESASTNQTSMYLCASSSLAGGTVYEQYFGPGTRLTVT.